The source of this T cell receptor beta chain is a study of T cells in Graves' hyperthyroidism and ophthalmopathy. The CDR3 totals 12 residues. Germline V CDR1 and CDR2: KGHDR, SFDVKD. With 3 bases removed from V and 7 bases from J, the gap between germline ends came to 8 bases. Amplified TCR beta CDR3 regions derived from RNA transcripts. HTBI primers were employed in a first-round RT-PCR of the TCR CDR3. TCRdb recomputed calls from the multiplex PCR reads with MiXCR, one row per CDR3 protein. This sample yields around 600,000 distinct CDR3 sequences, of which over 12% are seen a single time; roughly 7% belongs to the top ten.

This receptor was taken from a woman between 18 and 29 years old with Graves' ophthalmopathy. The chain couples TRBV24-1 to TRBJ1-2, with no clear D. Sequences were obtained from blood. CDR3 loop: CATSDTARGYTF. The DNA of the CDR3 is TGTGCCACCAGTGATACAGCCCGTGGCTACACCTTC.